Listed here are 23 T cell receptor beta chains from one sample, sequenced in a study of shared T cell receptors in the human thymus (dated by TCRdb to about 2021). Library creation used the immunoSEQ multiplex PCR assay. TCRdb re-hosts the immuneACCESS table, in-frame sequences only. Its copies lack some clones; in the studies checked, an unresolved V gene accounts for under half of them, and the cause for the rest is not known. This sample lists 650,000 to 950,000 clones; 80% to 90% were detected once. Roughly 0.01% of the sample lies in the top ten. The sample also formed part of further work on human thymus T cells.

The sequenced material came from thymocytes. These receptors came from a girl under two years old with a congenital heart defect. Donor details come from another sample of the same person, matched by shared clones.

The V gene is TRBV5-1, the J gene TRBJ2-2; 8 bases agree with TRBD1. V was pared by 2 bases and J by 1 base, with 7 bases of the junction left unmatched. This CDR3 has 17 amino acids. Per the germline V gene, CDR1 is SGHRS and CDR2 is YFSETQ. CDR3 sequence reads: CASSLVLGQENTGELFF. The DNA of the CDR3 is TGCGCCAGCAGCTTAGTTCTGGGACAGGAGAACACCGGGGAGCTGTTTTTT. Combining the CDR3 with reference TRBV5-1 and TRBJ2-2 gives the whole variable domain KAGVTQTPRYLIKTRGQQVTLSCSPISGHRSVSWYQQTPGQGLQFLFEYFSETQRNKGNFPGRFSGRQFSNSRSEMNVSTLELGDSALYLCASSLVLGQENTGELFFGEGSRLTVL.

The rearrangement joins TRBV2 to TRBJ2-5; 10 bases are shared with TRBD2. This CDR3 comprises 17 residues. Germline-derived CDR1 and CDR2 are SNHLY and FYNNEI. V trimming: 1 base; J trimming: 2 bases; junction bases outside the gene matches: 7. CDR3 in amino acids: CASSEGLERGGQETQYF. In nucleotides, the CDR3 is TGTGCCAGCAGTGAAGGGCTCGAGCGGGGGGGGCAAGAGACCCAGTACTTC.

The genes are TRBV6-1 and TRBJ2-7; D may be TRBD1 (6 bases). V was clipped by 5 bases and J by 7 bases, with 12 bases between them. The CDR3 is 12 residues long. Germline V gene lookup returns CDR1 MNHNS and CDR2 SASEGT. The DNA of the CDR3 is TGTGCCAGCAGTCGTCTGCAGGGGGAGCAGTACTTC. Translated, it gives CASSRLQGEQYF.

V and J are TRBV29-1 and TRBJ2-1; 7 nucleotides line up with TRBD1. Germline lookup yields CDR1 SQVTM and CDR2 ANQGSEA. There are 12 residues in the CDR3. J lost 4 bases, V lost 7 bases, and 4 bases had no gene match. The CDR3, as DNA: TGCAGCGGCCTGGGACAGTACAATGAGCAGTTCTTC. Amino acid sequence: CSGLGQYNEQFF.

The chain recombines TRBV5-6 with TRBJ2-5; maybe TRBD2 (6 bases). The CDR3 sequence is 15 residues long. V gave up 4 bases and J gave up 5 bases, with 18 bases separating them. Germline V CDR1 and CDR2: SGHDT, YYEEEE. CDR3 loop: CASSPGVTGVETQYF. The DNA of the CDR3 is TGTGCCAGCAGCCCGGGGGTGACGGGAGTGGAGACCCAGTACTTC.

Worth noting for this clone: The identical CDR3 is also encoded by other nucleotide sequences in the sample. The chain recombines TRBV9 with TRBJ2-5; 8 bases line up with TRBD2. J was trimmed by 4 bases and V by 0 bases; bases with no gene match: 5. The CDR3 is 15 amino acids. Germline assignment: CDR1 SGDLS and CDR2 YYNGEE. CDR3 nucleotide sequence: TGTGCCAGCAGCGTAGCCTGGAGCGGGGGAGAGACCCAGTACTTC. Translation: CASSVAWSGGETQYF.

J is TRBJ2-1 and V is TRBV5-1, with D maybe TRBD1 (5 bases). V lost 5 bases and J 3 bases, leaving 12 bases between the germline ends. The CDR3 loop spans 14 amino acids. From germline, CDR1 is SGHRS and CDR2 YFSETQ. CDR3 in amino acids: CASRRRQGYNEQFF. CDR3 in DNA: TGCGCCAGCAGACGAAGGCAGGGCTACAATGAGCAGTTCTTC.

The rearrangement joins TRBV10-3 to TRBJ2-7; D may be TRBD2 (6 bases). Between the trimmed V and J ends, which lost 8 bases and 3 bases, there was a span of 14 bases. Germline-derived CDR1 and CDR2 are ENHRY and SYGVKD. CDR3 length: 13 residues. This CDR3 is CAIAGSGIYEQYF. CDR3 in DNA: TGTGCCATCGCGGGATCGGGAATCTACGAGCAGTACTTC.

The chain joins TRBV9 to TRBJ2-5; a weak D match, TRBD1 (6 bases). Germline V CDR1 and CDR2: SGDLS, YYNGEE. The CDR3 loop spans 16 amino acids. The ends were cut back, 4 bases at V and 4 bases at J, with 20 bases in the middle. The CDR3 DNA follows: TGTGCCAGCAGCCCTACCGTCAGGGGTGGATCAGAGACCCAGTACTTC. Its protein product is CASSPTVRGGSETQYF.

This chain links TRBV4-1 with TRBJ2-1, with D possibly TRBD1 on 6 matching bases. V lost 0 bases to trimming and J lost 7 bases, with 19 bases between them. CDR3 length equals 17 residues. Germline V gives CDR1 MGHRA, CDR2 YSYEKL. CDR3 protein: CASSQDLRQGPENEQFF. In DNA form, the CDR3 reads TGCGCCAGCAGCCAAGATCTCCGGCAGGGGCCCGAAAATGAGCAGTTCTTC.

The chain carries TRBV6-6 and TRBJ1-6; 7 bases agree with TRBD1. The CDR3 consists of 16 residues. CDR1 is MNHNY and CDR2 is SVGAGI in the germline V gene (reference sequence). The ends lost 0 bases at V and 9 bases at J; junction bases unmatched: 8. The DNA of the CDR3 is TGTGCCAGCAGTTACTCGTATTCAGGGGACAGTTCACCCCTCCACTTT. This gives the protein CASSYSYSGDSSPLHF.

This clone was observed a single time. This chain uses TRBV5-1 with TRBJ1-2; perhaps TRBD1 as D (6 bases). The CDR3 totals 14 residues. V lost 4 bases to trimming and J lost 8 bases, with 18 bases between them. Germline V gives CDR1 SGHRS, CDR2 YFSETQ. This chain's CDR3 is CASSPSSGVRGYTF. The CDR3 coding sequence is TGCGCCAGCAGCCCCTCCTCAGGGGTCCGGGGCTACACCTTC.

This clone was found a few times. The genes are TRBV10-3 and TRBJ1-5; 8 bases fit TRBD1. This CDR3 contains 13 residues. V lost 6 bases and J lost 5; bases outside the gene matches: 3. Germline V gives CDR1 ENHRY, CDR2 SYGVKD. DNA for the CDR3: TGTGCCATCAGGGACAGGGCTCATCAGCCCCAGCATTTT. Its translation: CAIRDRAHQPQHF.

The chain's CDR3 is CASSYRVVGSPLHF. CDR3 DNA: TGTGCCAGCAGTTACAGGGTGGTGGGTTCACCCCTCCACTTT. The V and J genes are TRBV28 and TRBJ1-6, with TRBD1 as a possible D gene (6 bases). CDR3 size: 14 residues. Germline CDR1 MDHEN, CDR2 SYDVKM. With 4 bases removed from V and 9 bases from J, the gap between germline ends came to 13 bases.

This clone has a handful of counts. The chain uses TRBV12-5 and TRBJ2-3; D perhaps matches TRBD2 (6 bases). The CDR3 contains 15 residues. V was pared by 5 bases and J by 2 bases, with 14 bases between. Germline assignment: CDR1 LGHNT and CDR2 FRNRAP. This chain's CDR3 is CASGPAVAVTDTQYF. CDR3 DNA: TGTGCTAGTGGTCCCGCGGTAGCGGTCACAGATACGCAGTATTTT.

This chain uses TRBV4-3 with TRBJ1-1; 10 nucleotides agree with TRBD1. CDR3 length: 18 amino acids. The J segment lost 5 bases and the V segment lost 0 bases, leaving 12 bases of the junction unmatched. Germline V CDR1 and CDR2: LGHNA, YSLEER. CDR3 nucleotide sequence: TGCGCCAGCAGCCAAGAATTGCTGTTCGGGACAGGGGCGACTGAAGCTTTCTTT. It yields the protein CASSQELLFGTGATEAFF.

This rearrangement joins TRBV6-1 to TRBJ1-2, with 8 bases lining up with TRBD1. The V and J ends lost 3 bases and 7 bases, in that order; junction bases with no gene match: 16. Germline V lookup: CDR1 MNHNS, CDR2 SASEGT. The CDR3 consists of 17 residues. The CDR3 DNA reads TGTGCCAGCAGTGATTCGACAGGGGCGAGGTATTTACTTGGCTACACCTTC. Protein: CASSDSTGARYLLGYTF.

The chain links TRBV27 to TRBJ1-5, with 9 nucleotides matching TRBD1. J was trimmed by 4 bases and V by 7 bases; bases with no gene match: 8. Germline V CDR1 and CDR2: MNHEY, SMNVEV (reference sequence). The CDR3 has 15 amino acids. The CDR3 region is CASTPGQGGNQPQHF. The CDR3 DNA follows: TGTGCCAGCACTCCGGGACAGGGAGGGAATCAGCCCCAGCATTTT.

CDR3 sequence (DNA): TGCGCCAGCAGTCCAGAACAAGAGACCCAGTACTTC. Its translation is CASSPEQETQYF. This chain links TRBV5-1 with TRBJ2-5; D is unclear. Trimming pared 5 bases from V and 2 bases from J, leaving 7 bases between. Germline V gene data show CDR1 as SGHRS and CDR2 as YFSETQ. The CDR3 has 12 residues.

The CDR3 is CASSDNQDRAGGGYTF. The CDR3 region has the DNA TGTGCCAGCAGCGATAACCAGGACAGGGCCGGAGGGGGCTACACCTTC. V gene TRBV7-6 combines with J gene TRBJ1-2; 8 positions agree with TRBD1. The ends lost 5 bases at V and 8 bases at J; junction bases unmatched: 16. CDR3 length: 16 residues. In germline, CDR1 is SGHVS, CDR2 FNYEAQ.

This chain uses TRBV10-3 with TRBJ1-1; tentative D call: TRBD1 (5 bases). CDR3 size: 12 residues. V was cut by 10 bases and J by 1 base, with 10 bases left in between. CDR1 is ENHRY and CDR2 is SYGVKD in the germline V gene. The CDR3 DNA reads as TGTGCCACCAGCGGGGGGAACACTGAAGCTTTCTTT. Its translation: CATSGGNTEAFF.

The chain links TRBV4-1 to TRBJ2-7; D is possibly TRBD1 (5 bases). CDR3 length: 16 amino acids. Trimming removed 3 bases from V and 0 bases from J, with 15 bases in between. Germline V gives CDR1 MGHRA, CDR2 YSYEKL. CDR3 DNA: TGCGCCAGCAGCCACATGGGGCACCACAGCTCCTACGAGCAGTACTTC. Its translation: CASSHMGHHSSYEQYF.

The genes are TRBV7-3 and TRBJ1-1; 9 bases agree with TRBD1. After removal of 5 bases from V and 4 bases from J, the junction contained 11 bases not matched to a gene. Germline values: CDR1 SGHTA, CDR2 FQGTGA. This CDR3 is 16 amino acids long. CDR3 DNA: TGTGCCAGCAGCCTTATCCAACGGGACAGGGTCACTGAAGCTTTCTTT. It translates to CASSLIQRDRVTEAFF.